A single sample gave rise to the 10 T cell receptor beta chains below, sequenced in a study of cytomegalovirus exposure and HLA in healthy donors. With 60 Vbeta and 13 Jbeta primers, the PCR was carried out. Measured with immunoSEQ multiplex PCR; TCRdb has only the in-frame clones, and not every one. The sample has tens of thousands of clones, about 70% seen once. The sequenced material came from PBMCs. These receptor sequences come from a male donor in good health and CMV-seropositive.

This clone appeared once. DNA of the CDR3: TGCGCCAGCAGCCCCCGGGGGGGAGGGGGCAGGAGGGGAGAGACCCAGTACTTC. It is translated as CASSPRGGGGRRGETQYF. V and J are TRBV4-3 and TRBJ2-5; tentative D call: TRBD2 (8 bases). Per the germline V gene, CDR1 is LGHNA and CDR2 is YSLEER. Trimming left V 4 bases short and J 4 bases short, with 25 bases between. The CDR3 is 18 residues long.

The V gene is TRBV14, the J gene TRBJ2-7, with 7 bases matching TRBD1. CDR3 length equals 15 residues. Losses at the gene ends were 2 bases for V and 5 bases for J; bases not matched to a gene: 9. CDR1 and CDR2 from the germline V gene are SGHDN and FVKESK. CDR3 residues: CASSQLQTGTNEQYF. Written as DNA, the CDR3 is TGTGCCAGCAGCCAACTTCAGACAGGGACCAACGAGCAGTACTTC.

This chain uses TRBV6-1 with TRBJ1-2; 8 nucleotides agree with TRBD1. J gave up 0 bases and V 6 bases, and 3 bases lay outside the gene matches. This CDR3 has 14 amino acids. CDR1 is MNHNS, CDR2 SASEGT, per germline. The CDR3 sequence: CASRDRGTNYGYTF. The CDR3 bases are TGTGCCAGCAGAGACAGGGGCACTAACTATGGCTACACCTTC.

The chain combines TRBV10-2 with TRBJ2-1, with 7 bases that match TRBD1. The junction had 6 bases not matched to a gene; V was cut back by 7 bases and J by 9 bases. This CDR3 has 12 amino acids. Germline values: CDR1 WSHSY, CDR2 SAAADI. The chain's CDR3 is CASKQGISEQFF. The DNA for the CDR3 is TGCGCCAGCAAACAGGGGATCAGTGAGCAGTTCTTC.

The CDR3 loop is CASSRDRWTGELFF. CDR3 coding DNA: TGTGCCAGCAGCCGGGACAGGTGGACCGGGGAGCTGTTTTTT. The genes are TRBV11-2 and TRBJ2-2; 8 positions match TRBD1. There are 14 residues in the CDR3. From germline, CDR1 is SGHAT and CDR2 FQNNGV. V was pared by 5 bases and J by 5 bases, with 4 bases of the junction left unmatched.

In its sample, this clone was seen a few times. The chain uses TRBV18 and TRBJ2-6; 8 nucleotides agree with TRBD2. V gave up 6 bases and J gave up 4 bases; unmatched junction bases: 17. The germline V gene has CDR1 KGHSH and CDR2 LQKENI. This CDR3 spans 19 amino acids. The chain's CDR3 is CASSRVTGGPESGANVLTF. The CDR3 DNA reads TGTGCCAGCTCCCGAGTGACGGGGGGGCCGGAAAGCGGGGCCAACGTCCTGACTTTC.

The rearrangement joins TRBV7-9 to TRBJ1-1; a weak D match, TRBD1 (5 bases). V was cut by 5 bases and J by 4 bases, with 11 bases left in between. The CDR3 length is 13 residues. Germline CDR1 is SEHNR and CDR2 is FQNEAQ (reference sequence). The CDR3 nucleotides read TGTGCCAGCAGCCGTCAGGGTGGCACTGAAGCTTTCTTT. Protein sequence: CASSRQGGTEAFF.

By share of the sample, this clone is medium-sized (0.01 to 0.1%). The V call is TRBV7-9, the J call TRBJ1-4; TRBD1 matches at 7 bases. The J segment lost 3 bases and the V segment lost 6 bases, leaving 4 bases of the junction unmatched. Germline values: CDR1 SEHNR, CDR2 FQNEAQ (reference sequence). The CDR3 sequence is 14 residues long. Written as DNA, the CDR3 is TGTGCCAGCAGGGCGAGGGGGCCTAATGAAAAACTGTTTTTT. Translating it yields CASRARGPNEKLFF.

This chain links TRBV10-3 with TRBJ2-7; TRBD1 might be the D (5 bases). The V end lost 3 bases, the J end lost 0 bases, and 9 bases lay between the germline ends. This CDR3 spans 14 amino acids. Looked up from germline, CDR1 is ENHRY and CDR2 is SYGVKD. The CDR3 sequence: CAISDSQGSYEQYF. As DNA, the CDR3 is TGTGCCATCAGTGATAGTCAGGGCTCCTACGAGCAGTACTTC.

This sequence joins TRBV10-1 and TRBJ2-5; D gene unclear. The V gene's germline CDR1 is WNHNN and CDR2 SYGVQD (reference sequence). The CDR3 is made up of 11 amino acids. V dropped 3 bases and J dropped 7 bases, with 6 bases sitting between them. The DNA of the CDR3 is TGCGCCAGCAGTGACGGTGGGACCCAGTACTTC. Its translation is CASSDGGTQYF.